Below are 7 T cell receptor beta chains sequenced from a single sample in a study of blood T cell repertoires in COVID-19. Sequencing used immunoSEQ multiplex PCR; TCRdb keeps in-frame clones, though not all of them. The data contain about 200,000 clones, 82% of them singletons. Specimen: peripheral blood. These TCRs come from a woman in her fifties or sixties with COVID-19, enrolled during active disease.

The rearrangement joins TRBV7-2 to TRBJ2-5, with 12 bases fitting TRBD2. This CDR3 is built from 14 residues. Germline V gene data show CDR1 as SGHTA and CDR2 as FQGNSA. With V trimmed by 5 bases and J by 5 bases, 3 bases remained unmatched. The CDR3 coding sequence is TGTGCCAGCAGCGCGCTAGCGGGAGGGGAGACCCAGTACTTC. This translates into CASSALAGGETQYF.

The V call is TRBV6-6, the J call TRBJ1-6; weak D call: TRBD1 (5 bases). Looked up from germline, CDR1 is MNHNY and CDR2 is SVGAGI (reference sequence). V was cut by 6 bases and J by 11 bases, with 11 bases left in between. The CDR3 loop spans 12 amino acids. The CDR3 region is CASSPQGAPLHF. Here the CDR3 DNA reads TGTGCCAGCAGCCCCCAGGGTGCACCCCTCCACTTT.

This rearrangement joins TRBV7-3 to TRBJ2-1; 8 bases match TRBD2. The V segment lost 3 bases and the J segment 2 bases; nucleotides outside the gene matches: 0. CDR3 length: 14 amino acids. In germline, CDR1 is SGHTA, CDR2 FQGTGA. The CDR3 loop is CASSLGLAYNEQFF. The CDR3 DNA sequence: TGTGCCAGCAGCTTGGGACTAGCCTACAATGAGCAGTTCTTC.

The V gene is TRBV9, the J gene TRBJ2-1, with TRBD2 matching 10 bases. With 4 bases clipped from V and 9 bases from J, the junction kept 16 bases outside the gene matches. The germline V gene has CDR1 SGDLS and CDR2 YYNGEE. CDR3 length equals 17 residues. For the CDR3, the DNA is TGTGCCAGCAGCCCCCATAGCGGGGGGCCCTCGTGGGCTGAGCAGTTCTTC. Translation gives CASSPHSGGPSWAEQFF.

V and J are TRBV19 and TRBJ1-2, with 10 positions matching TRBD1. The germline V gene encodes CDR1 LNHDA and CDR2 SQIVND (reference sequence). The CDR3 contains 16 residues. J lost 8 bases, V lost 4 bases, and 13 bases had no gene match. The CDR3 DNA sequence: TGTGCCAGTAGTAACGACCGGGACAGGGGCGTTGGCGGCTACACCTTC. Protein sequence: CASSNDRDRGVGGYTF.

This clone was seen only a few times. The rearrangement uses TRBV2 and TRBJ1-1; 9 nucleotides match TRBD1. J lost 4 bases, V lost 5 bases, and 14 bases had no gene match. The CDR3 has 17 residues. Germline-derived CDR1 and CDR2 are SNHLY and FYNNEI. In nucleotides, the CDR3 is TGTGCCAGCAGTACCACAGGGGGCCTCTCAAGGGGCACTGAAGCTTTCTTT. Residues: CASSTTGGLSRGTEAFF.

The genes are TRBV5-4 and TRBJ1-4; 8 bases match TRBD1. V dropped 4 bases and J dropped 6; count of bases not matched to a gene: 8. CDR3 size: 15 residues. The germline gives CDR1 SGHNT, CDR2 YYREEE (reference sequence). The CDR3 DNA reads as TGTGCCAGCAGCACTCGGACAGGGAAGGATGAAAAACTGTTTTTT. Its protein product is CASSTRTGKDEKLFF.